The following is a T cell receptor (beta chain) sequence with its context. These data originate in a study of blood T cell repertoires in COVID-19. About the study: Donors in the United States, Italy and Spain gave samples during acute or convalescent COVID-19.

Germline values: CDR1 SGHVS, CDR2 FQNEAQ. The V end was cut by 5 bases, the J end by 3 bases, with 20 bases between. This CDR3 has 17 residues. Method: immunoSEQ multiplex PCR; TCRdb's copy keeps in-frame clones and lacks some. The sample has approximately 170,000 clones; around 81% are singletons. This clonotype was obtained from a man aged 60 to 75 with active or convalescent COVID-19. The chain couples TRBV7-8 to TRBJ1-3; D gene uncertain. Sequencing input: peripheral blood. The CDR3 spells CASSPPVGPAGGNTIYF. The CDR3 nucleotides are TGTGCCAGCAGCCCCCCGGTAGGGCCCGCGGGTGGAAACACCATATATTTT.